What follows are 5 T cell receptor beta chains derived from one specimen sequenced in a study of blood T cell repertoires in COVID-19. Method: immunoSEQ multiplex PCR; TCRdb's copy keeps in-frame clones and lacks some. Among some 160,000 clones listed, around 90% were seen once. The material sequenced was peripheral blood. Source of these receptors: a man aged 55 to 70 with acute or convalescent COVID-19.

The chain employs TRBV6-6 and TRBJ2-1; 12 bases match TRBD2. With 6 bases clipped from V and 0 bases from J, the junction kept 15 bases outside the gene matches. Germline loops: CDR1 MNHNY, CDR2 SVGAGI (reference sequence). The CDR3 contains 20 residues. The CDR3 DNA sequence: TGTGCCAGCAGCCTTACTTTCCCGGGACTAGCGGGCCGCTCCTACAATGAGCAGTTCTTC. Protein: CASSLTFPGLAGRSYNEQFF.

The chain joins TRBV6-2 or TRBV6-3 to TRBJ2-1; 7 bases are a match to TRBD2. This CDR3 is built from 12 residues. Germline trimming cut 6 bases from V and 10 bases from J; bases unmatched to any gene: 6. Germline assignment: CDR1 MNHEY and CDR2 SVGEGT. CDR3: CASSLTGLEQFF. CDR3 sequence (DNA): TGTGCCAGCAGCCTCACGGGACTAGAGCAGTTCTTC.

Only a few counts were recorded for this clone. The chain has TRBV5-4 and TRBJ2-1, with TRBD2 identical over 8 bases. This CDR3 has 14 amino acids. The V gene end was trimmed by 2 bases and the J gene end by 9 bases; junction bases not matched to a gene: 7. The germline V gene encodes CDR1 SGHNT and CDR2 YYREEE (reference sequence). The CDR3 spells CASSFTGTRSEQFF. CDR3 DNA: TGTGCCAGCAGCTTTACCGGGACTAGGAGTGAGCAGTTCTTC.

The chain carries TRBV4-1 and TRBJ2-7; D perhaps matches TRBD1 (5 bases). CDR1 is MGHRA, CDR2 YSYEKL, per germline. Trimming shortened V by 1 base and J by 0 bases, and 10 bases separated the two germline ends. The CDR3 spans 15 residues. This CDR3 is CASSQAPTGSYEQYF. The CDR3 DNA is TGCGCCAGCAGCCAAGCCCCCACAGGCTCCTACGAGCAGTACTTC.

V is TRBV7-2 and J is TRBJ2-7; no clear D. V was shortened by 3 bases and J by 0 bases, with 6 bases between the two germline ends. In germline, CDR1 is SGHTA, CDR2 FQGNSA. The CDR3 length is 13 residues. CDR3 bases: TGTGCCAGCAGCTTCCGACTCTCCTACGAGCAGTACTTC. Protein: CASSFRLSYEQYF. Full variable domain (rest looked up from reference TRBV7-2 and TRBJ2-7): GAGVSQSPSNKVTEKGKDVELRCDPISGHTALYWYRQSLGQGLEFLIYFQGNSAPDKSGLPSDRFSAERTGGSVSTLTIQRTQQEDSAVYLCASSFRLSYEQYFGPGTRLTVT.